This TCR beta chain was sequenced during a study of T cells in localized non-small cell lung cancer. Profiling relied on immunoSEQ multiplex PCR, and the TCRdb table lists in-frame clones only, not all of them. The sample contains around 25,000 clones, roughly 90% of which appear only once. Study conclusions and caveats: Uninvolved adjacent lung had the highest recorded T cell clonality, with tumor below it.

The CDR3 is made up of 12 amino acids. V was cut by 5 bases and J by 4 bases, with 8 bases left in between. Looked up from germline, CDR1 is SGHTA and CDR2 is FQGNSA. Concerning this clone itself: The antigen remains undetermined.

The chain is built from TRBV7-2 and TRBJ2-5; D not certain. The TCR was taken from a man aged 40 to 70 with stage III squamous cell lung carcinoma. This specimen was peripheral blood, taken before any cancer treatment. CDR3 bases: TGTGCCAGCAGCCCCAGTCGAGAGACCCAGTACTTC. It specifies CASSPSRETQYF.